The clone carrying this T cell receptor beta chain has at least ten counts. As yet, its antigen is unknown. The data were obtained in a study of T cells in Graves' hyperthyroidism and ophthalmopathy. Overall study results and limits: Ophthalmopathy was identified by the model a median around 6.9 months ahead of onset.

CDR1 LGHDT and CDR2 YNNKEL come from the germline V gene (reference sequence). The CDR3 covers 13 residues. V was trimmed by 0 bases and J by 8 bases, leaving 10 bases between them. RNA transcripts served as the template for amplifying TCR beta CDR3 regions. The HTBI set primed first-round TCR CDR3 RT-PCR. TCRdb re-analysed the multiplex PCR reads in MiXCR, keeping a single row per CDR3 protein. The sample lists about 400,000 distinct CDR3 sequences; approximately 15% were seen once. This chain connects TRBV3-1 to TRBJ1-2; a possible D gene is TRBD1 (6 bases). This clonotype originated in a man aged 18 to 30 with Graves' ophthalmopathy. The sample taken for sequencing was blood. This CDR3 is CASSQEQGWGYTF. The CDR3 DNA reads TGTGCCAGCAGCCAAGAACAGGGATGGGGCTACACCTTC.